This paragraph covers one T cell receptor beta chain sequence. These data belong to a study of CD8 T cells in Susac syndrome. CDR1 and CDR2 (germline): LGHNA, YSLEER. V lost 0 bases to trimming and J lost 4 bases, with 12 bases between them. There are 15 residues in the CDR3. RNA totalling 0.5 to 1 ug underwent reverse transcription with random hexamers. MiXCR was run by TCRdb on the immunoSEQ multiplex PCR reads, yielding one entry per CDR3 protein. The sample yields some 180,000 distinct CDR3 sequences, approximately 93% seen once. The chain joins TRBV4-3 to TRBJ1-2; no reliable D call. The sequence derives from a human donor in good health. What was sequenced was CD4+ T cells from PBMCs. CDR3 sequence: CASSQDRGGAYGYTF. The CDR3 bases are TGCGCCAGCAGCCAAGATCGAGGCGGAGCCTATGGCTACACCTTC.